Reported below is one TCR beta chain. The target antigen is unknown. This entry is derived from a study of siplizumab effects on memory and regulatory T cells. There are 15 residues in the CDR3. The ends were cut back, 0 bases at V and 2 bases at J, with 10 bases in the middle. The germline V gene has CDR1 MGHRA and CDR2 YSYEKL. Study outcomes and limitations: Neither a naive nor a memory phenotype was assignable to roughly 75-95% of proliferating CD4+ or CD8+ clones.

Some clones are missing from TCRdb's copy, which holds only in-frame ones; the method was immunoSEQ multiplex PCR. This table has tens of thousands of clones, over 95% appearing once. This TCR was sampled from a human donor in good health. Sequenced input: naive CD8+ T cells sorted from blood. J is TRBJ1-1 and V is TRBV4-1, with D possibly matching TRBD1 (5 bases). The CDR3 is CASSQDRGLNTEAFF. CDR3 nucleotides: TGCGCCAGCAGCCAAGATAGGGGACTAAACACTGAAGCTTTCTTT.